The text below deals with one TCR beta chain. Its antigen has not been determined. The sample holds no much larger clone one base away, and base qualities are not on file. The CDR3 contains 14 residues, cysteine and phenylalanine counted. The read is trimmed to its CDR3 DNA, 42 bases read in frame from base 1. The germline V gene encodes CDR1 KGHSH and CDR2 LQKENI. Relative to germline, V is 6 bases shorter and J is 2 bases shorter, with 14 bases between their ends. Libraries were built with the immunoSEQ multiplex PCR assay. As stored in TCRdb, this immuneACCESS dataset retains in-frame rearrangements with V and J assigned. A fraction of the clones does not appear; measured against another copy, unresolved V genes explain less than half of the discrepancy, and the remainder lacks a known reason. The sample table holds around 150,000 clones, of which approximately 90% were seen once. Jointly, the top ten make up about 11% of the sample.

These data originate in a study of control samples from healthy donors and cancer patients (dated by TCRdb to the early 2020s). The chain is encoded by TRBV18 joined to TRBJ2-7, and perhaps TRBD1 as D gene, on 6 matching bases. The sequenced material came from blood. The sequence came from a man aged 30-40 years in good health. The DNA reads as follows: TGTGCCAGCTCCCCGGGACAAGTACCCTACGAGCAGTACTTC. Translated, this is CASSPGQVPYEQYF.